Sequencing of this TCR beta chain was carried out in a study of blood T cells in healthy people across ages. Points from the study as a whole: A greater number of naive CD4+ cells and higher diversity distinguished long-lived donors from aged donors.

The CDR3 has 13 residues. The V gene lost 8 bases and the J gene lost 0 bases, with 10 bases spanning the gap. The germline V gene has CDR1 MGHDK and CDR2 SYGVNS. With a J-beta primer mix and a sample-barcoded 5' primer, a second PCR ran about 6 to 11 cycles. Carrying 12 random nucleotides, a template-switch adaptor labeled each individual cDNA molecule. Each CDR3 protein gets one entry after TCRdb re-called the 5' RACE reads with MiXCR. The sample holds roughly 1,800,000 distinct CDR3 sequences, about 50% seen once. In the case of this clonotype: Its target is unknown.

The study drew donors from healthy Caucasian individuals in Russia aged 6 to 90. Each sample gave at least 7 million isolated PBMCs. The sequenced sample consisted of blood. V gene TRBV25-1 combines with J gene TRBJ1-1, with D tentatively TRBD1 (6 bases). The TCR was taken from a woman aged 35 to 49 in good health. The CDR3, as DNA: TGTGCCAGCGAGACAGGAATGAACACTGAAGCTTTCTTT. Residues: CASETGMNTEAFF.